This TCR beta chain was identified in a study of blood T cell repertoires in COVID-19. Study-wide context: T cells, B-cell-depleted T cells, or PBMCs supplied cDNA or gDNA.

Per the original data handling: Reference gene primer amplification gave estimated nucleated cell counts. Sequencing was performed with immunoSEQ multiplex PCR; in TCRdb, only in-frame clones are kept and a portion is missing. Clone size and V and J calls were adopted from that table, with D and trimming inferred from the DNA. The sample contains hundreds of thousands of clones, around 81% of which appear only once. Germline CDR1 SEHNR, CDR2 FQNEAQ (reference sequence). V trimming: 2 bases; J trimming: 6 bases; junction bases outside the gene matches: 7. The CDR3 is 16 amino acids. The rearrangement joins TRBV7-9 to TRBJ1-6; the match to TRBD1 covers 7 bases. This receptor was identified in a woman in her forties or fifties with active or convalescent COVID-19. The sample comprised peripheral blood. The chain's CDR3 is CASSLRGTAGNSPLHF. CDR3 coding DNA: TGTGCCAGCAGCTTACGCGGGACAGCGGGTAATTCACCCCTCCACTTT.